This T cell receptor beta chain derives from a study of cytomegalovirus exposure and HLA in healthy donors. The PCR was carried out with 60 Vbeta primers and 13 Jbeta primers. Clones were sequenced by immunoSEQ multiplex PCR, and TCRdb holds only the in-frame ones, with some missing. The sample shows fewer than 250,000 clones, 75% to 90% of them seen only once. Germline CDR1 and CDR2: SGHVS and FNYEAQ. The CDR3 has 15 residues. V trimming: 5 bases; J trimming: 1 base; junction bases outside the gene matches: 7. With regard to this clone: Its antigen remains unknown.

Study-level findings and limits: As a later analysis showed, several of the most significant clusters appeared to be linked to common viral pathogens.

The specimen was PBMCs. This sequence joins TRBV7-6 and TRBJ2-7, with 8 bases identical to TRBD1. The sequence was collected from a man aged 25-45 years in good health and CMV-seronegative. CDR3 protein: CASSPRTGKSYEQYF. CDR3 nucleotide sequence: TGTGCCAGCAGCCCGCGGACAGGGAAATCCTACGAGCAGTACTTC. Drawing the rest from reference TRBV7-6 and TRBJ2-7, the complete variable domain is GAGVSQSPRYKVTKRGQDVALRCDPISGHVSLYWYRQALGQGPEFLTYFNYEAQQDKSGLPNDRFSAERPEGSISTLTIQRTEQRDSAMYRCASSPRTGKSYEQYFGPGTRLTVT.